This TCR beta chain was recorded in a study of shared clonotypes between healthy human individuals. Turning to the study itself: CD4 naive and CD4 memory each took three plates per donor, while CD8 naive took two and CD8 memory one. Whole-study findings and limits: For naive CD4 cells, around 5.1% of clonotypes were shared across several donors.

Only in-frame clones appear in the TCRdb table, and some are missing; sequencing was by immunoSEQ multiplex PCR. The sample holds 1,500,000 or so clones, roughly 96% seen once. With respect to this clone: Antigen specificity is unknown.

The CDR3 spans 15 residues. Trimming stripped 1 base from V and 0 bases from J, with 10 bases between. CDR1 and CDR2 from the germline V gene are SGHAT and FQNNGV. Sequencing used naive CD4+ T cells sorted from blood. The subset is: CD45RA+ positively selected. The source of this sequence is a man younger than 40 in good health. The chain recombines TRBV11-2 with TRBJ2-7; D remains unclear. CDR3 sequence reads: CASSLGLGISYEQYF. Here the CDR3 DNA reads TGTGCCAGCAGCTTAGGATTGGGCATCTCCTACGAGCAGTACTTC.